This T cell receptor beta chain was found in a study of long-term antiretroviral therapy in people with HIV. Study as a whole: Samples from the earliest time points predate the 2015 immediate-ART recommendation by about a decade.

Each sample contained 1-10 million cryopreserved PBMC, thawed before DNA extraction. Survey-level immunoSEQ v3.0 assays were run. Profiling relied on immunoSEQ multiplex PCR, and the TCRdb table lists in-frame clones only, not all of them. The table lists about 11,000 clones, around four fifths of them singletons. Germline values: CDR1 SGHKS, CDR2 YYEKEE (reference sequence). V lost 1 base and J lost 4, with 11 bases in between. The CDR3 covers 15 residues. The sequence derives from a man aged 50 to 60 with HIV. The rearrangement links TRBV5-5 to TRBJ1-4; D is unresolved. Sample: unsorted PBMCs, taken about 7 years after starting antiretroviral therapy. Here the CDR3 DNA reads TGTGCCAGCAGCTTGCCACTCCTGCTTAATGAAAAACTGTTTTTT. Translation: CASSLPLLLNEKLFF.